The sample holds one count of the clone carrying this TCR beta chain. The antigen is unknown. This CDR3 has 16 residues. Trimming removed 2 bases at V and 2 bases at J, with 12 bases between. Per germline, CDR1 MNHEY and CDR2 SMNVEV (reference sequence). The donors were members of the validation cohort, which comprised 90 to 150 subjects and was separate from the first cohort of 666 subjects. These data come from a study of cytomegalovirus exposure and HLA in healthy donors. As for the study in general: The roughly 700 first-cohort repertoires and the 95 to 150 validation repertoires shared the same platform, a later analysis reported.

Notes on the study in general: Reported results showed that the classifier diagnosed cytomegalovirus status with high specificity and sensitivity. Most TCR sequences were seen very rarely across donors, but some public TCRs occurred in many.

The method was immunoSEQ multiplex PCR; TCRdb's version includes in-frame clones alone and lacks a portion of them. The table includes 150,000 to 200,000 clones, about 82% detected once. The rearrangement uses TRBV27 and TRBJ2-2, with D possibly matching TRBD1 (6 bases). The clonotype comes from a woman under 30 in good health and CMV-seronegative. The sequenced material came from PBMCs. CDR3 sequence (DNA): TGTGCCAGCAGTTTACACGGACAGACTAACACCGGGGAGCTGTTTTTT. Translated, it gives CASSLHGQTNTGELFF.